The clone carrying this T cell receptor beta chain appeared a few times. Its specificity is not known. The data originate from a study of beta chain features in type 1 diabetes. Trimming took off 8 bases at V and 5 bases at J, with 16 bases between the two ends. The CDR3 has 13 residues. CDR1 is MDHEN and CDR2 is SYDVKM in the germline V gene. The authors reverse transcribed all of the isolated RNA, so sequencing captured expressed TCRB transcripts. The data were produced by immunoSEQ multiplex PCR, yet TCRdb's version contains in-frame clones alone and is incomplete. Here the sample spans 250,000 or so clones, roughly 22% being singletons. Overall study results and limits: Significant though moderate, a shortening of TCRB CDR3s appeared in all four CD4+ subsets of Type 1 diabetes patients. The question left open here concerned HLA type influencing TCRB rearrangement.

This rearrangement joins TRBV28 to TRBJ2-7; possible D gene TRBD2, 5 bases. The TCR sequence derives from a woman aged 40 to 50 with type 1 diabetes. The sequenced sample was naive CD4+ T cells from blood. CDR3 bases: TGTGCCAGCGGCCCACTAGTTCTCGACGAGCAGTACTTC. Protein sequence: CASGPLVLDEQYF.